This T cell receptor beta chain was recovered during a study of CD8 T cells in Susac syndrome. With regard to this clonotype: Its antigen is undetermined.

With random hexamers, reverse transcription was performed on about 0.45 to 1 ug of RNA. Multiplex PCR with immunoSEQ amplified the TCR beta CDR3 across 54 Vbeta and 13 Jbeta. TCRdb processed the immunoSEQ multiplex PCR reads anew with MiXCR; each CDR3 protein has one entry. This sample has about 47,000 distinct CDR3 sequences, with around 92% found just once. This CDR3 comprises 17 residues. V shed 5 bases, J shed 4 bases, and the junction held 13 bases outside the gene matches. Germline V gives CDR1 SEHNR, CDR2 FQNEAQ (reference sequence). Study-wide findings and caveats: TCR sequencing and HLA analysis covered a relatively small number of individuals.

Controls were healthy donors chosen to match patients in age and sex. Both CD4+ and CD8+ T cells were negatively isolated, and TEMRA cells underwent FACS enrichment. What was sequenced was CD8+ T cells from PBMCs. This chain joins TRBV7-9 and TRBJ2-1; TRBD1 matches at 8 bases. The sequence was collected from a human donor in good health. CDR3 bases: TGTGCCAGCAGCCGGCTCGCGGACAGGGTTCGGTACAATGAGCAGTTCTTC. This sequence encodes CASSRLADRVRYNEQFF.